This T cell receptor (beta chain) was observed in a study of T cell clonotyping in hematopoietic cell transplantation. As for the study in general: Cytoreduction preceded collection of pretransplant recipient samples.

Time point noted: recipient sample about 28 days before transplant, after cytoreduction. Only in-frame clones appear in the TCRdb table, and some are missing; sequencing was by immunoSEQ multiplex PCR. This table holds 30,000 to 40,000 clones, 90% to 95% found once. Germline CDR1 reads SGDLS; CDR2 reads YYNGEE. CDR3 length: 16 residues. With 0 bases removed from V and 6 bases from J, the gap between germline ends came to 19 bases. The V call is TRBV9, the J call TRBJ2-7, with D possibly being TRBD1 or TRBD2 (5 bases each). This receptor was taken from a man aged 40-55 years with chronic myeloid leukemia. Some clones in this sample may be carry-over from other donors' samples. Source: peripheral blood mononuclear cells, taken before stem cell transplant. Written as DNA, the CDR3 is TGTGCCAGCAGCGTAGGGGATTCAGGGTTCGCGGGCGAGCAGTACTTC. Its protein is CASSVGDSGFAGEQYF.